This entry concerns a single TCR beta chain. This specimen belongs to a study of blood T cell repertoires in COVID-19. Study background: Sample material is recorded as cDNA or gDNA derived from T cells, B-cell-depleted T cells, or PBMCs.

Source study methods: Reference gene primer amplification gave nucleated cell count estimates. Produced via immunoSEQ multiplex PCR; TCRdb's table is partial and in-frame only. From that table come the V and J calls and clone size; the DNA was used to work out D and trimming. This table holds under 250,000 clones, about four fifths found once. This CDR3 region has 15 residues. Germline V lookup: CDR1 GTSNPN, CDR2 SVGIG (reference sequence). V was clipped by 3 bases and J by 0 bases; unmatched bases: 0. The sample taken for sequencing was peripheral blood. The sequence was collected from a man aged 40-49 years with active or convalescent COVID-19. The chain couples TRBV30 to TRBJ1-4; TRBD1 matches at 11 bases. The DNA of the CDR3 is TGTGCCTGGAGGGGACAGGGGGCAACTAATGAAAAACTGTTTTTT. It translates to CAWRGQGATNEKLFF.